This T cell receptor (beta chain) was identified during a study of shared clonotypes between healthy human individuals. The germline CDR1 and CDR2 sequences are SGHAT and FQNNGV. The CDR3 loop spans 15 amino acids. With V trimmed by 5 bases and J by 1 base, 4 bases remained unmatched. Assay: immunoSEQ multiplex PCR; the TCRdb copy retains only in-frame clones and omits some. The sample records roughly 1.4 million clones, less than 99% being singletons. As concerns this clone: This specimen includes other DNA sequences encoding the same CDR3.

The rearrangement uses TRBV11-2 and TRBJ2-7; 11 bases are shared with TRBD2. This TCR was recovered from a man younger than 40 in good health. The sample comprised naive CD4+ T cells sorted from blood. Subset defined: CD45RA+ positively selected. This chain's CDR3 is CASSTRLAGSYEQYF. The CDR3, as DNA: TGTGCCAGCAGCACCCGACTAGCGGGGTCCTACGAGCAGTACTTC. Based on the CDR3 plus reference TRBV11-2 and TRBJ2-7, the full variable domain is EAGVAQSPRYKIIEKRQSVAFWCNPISGHATLYWYQQILGQGPKLLIQFQNNGVVDDSQLPKDRFSAERLKGVDSTLKIQPAKLEDSAVYLCASSTRLAGSYEQYFGPGTRLTVT.